This T cell receptor (beta chain) comes out of a study of blood T cell repertoires in COVID-19. Study overall: COVID-19 samples from acute and convalescent phases originated in the United States, Italy and Spain. PBMCs, B-cell-depleted T cells, or T cells were the source of the cDNA or gDNA that made up the material.

In germline, CDR1 is SGHVS, CDR2 FNYEAQ. V was cut by 0 bases and J by 4 bases, with 16 bases left in between. The CDR3 is made up of 16 amino acids. Methods used by the authors: Nucleated cell number was recorded as an estimate derived from reference gene primer amplification. Produced via immunoSEQ multiplex PCR; TCRdb's table is partial and in-frame only. V and J calls and clone size are copied from that table; D and trimming were computed from the DNA. This repertoire shows about 43,000 clones, 87% found once; its top ten account for 15%. This clone was recorded a few times. The TCR comes from a man aged 55 to 69 with active COVID-19. Input material: peripheral blood. The chain is built from TRBV7-6 and TRBJ2-7; possible D gene TRBD1, 6 bases. The CDR3 region is CASSLAPRGFTYEQYF. CDR3 in DNA: TGTGCCAGCAGCTTAGCCCCCAGGGGTTTTACGTACGAGCAGTACTTC.